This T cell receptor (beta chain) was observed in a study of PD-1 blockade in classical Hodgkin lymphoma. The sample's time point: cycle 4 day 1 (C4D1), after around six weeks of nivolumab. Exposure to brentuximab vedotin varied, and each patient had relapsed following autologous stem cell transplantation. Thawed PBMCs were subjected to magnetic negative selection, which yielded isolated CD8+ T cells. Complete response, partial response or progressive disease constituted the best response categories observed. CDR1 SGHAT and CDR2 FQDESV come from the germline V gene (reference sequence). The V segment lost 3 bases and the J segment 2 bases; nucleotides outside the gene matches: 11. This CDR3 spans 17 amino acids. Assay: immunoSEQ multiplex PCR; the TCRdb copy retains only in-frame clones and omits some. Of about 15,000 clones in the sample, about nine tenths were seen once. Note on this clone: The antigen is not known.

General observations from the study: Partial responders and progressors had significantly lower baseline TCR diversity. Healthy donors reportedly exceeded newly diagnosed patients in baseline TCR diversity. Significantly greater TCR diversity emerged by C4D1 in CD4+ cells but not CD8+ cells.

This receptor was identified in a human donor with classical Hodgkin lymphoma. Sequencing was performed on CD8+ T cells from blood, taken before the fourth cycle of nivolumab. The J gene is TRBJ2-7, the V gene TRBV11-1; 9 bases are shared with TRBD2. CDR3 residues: CASSLASGIMSPYEQYF. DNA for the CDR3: TGTGCCAGCAGCTTGGCTAGCGGGATAATGTCTCCCTACGAGCAGTACTTC. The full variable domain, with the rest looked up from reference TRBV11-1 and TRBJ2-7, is EAEVAQSPRYKITEKSQAVAFWCDPISGHATLYWYRQILGQGPELLVQFQDESVVDDSQLPKDRFSAERLKGVDSTLKIQPAELGDSAMYLCASSLASGIMSPYEQYFGPGTRLTVT.